One sample yielded the 17 T cell receptor beta chains listed below, sequenced in a study of cytomegalovirus exposure and HLA in healthy donors. The PCR made use of 60 Vbeta and 13 Jbeta primers. Repertoires were generated with immunoSEQ multiplex PCR, while TCRdb's copy carries only in-frame clones and drops some. The sample has around 110,000 clones; around 74% are singletons. The sample comprised PBMCs. Receptors were obtained from a woman aged 40 to 50 in good health and CMV-seropositive.

V usage is TRBV18 and J usage is TRBJ1-1; D gene unclear. This CDR3 has 16 residues. The germline V gene encodes CDR1 KGHSH and CDR2 LQKENI. Trimming cost V 3 bases and J 5 bases, with 19 bases left between them. The CDR3 DNA is TGTGCCAGCTCACCCCCCGGAGGGATCGGAAGGACTGAAGCTTTCTTT. Translated, it gives CASSPPGGIGRTEAFF.

J is TRBJ1-4 and V is TRBV7-2; D possibly corresponds to TRBD1 (5 bases). CDR1 is SGHTA and CDR2 is FQGNSA in the germline V gene. V gave up 5 bases and J gave up 8 bases, with 12 bases separating them. The CDR3 is 13 amino acids. The CDR3 spells CASSPLTAEKLFF. CDR3 coding DNA: TGTGCCAGCAGCCCATTGACAGCGGAAAAACTGTTTTTT.

The CDR3 reads CASMSGTMNEKLFF. The CDR3, as DNA: TGTGCCAGCATGTCAGGGACTATGAATGAAAAACTGTTTTTT. This rearrangement joins TRBV6-5 to TRBJ1-4; maybe TRBD1 (5 bases). Looked up from germline, CDR1 is MNHEY and CDR2 is SVGAGI. V lost 7 bases and J 5 bases, leaving 14 bases between the germline ends. CDR3 size: 14 residues.

The CDR3 nucleotides read TGCGCCAGCAGCTTGGACAGGGAGTTTGGGCAGTTCTTC. Amino acids: CASSLDREFGQFF. The genes are TRBV5-1 and TRBJ2-1, with D possibly matching TRBD1 (6 bases). The V end lost 0 bases, the J end lost 12 bases, and 13 bases lay between the germline ends. From germline, CDR1 is SGHRS and CDR2 YFSETQ. This CDR3 contains 13 residues.

CDR3 nucleotide sequence: TGTGCCACCAGCAGAGATCTCGGACTATACGAGCAGTACTTC. Protein product: CATSRDLGLYEQYF. This rearrangement joins TRBV15 to TRBJ2-7, with D tentatively TRBD2 (6 bases). The CDR3 is 14 residues long. Germline V gene sequence: CDR1 LNHNV, CDR2 YYDKDF (reference sequence). Trimming pared 0 bases from V and 4 bases from J, leaving 10 bases between.

The V gene is TRBV6-1, the J gene TRBJ1-5; 7 bases are a match to TRBD1. CDR1 MNHNS and CDR2 SASEGT come from the germline V gene. The V and J ends lost 7 bases and 4 bases, in that order; junction bases with no gene match: 10. The CDR3 contains 15 residues. The CDR3 here is CASTQQGNRNQPQHF. Here the CDR3 DNA reads TGTGCCAGCACCCAACAGGGGAATAGGAATCAGCCCCAGCATTTT.

The chain has TRBV2 and TRBJ1-1; the D is unclear. The ends were cut back, 6 bases at V and 5 bases at J, with 16 bases in the middle. In germline, CDR1 is SNHLY, CDR2 FYNNEI. The length of the CDR3 is 14 residues. For the CDR3, the DNA is TGTGCCAGCAGAGATCCTTCAGGTGGTACTGAAGCTTTCTTT. Encoded protein: CASRDPSGGTEAFF.

The chain has TRBV25-1 and TRBJ2-5, with D maybe TRBD2 (6 bases). Trimming took 1 base from V and 4 from J, leaving 16 bases between them. CDR1 MGHDK and CDR2 SYGVNS come from the germline V gene. The CDR3 sequence is 16 residues long. The CDR3 protein is CASSEFRGRRGETQYF. For the CDR3, the DNA is TGTGCCAGCAGTGAATTCCGGGGTCGGAGGGGAGAGACCCAGTACTTC.

The chain links TRBV6-5 to TRBJ2-3; TRBD2 aligns across 10 bases. The trim removed 2 bases at V and 3 bases at J, leaving 5 bases unmatched. The CDR3 extends over 16 amino acids. CDR1 is MNHEY, CDR2 SVGAGI, per germline. The CDR3 coding sequence is TGTGCCAGCAGTTACAGCGGGGGGGCCAATACAGATACGCAGTATTTT. It specifies CASSYSGGANTDTQYF.

CDR3 bases: TGTGCCAGCAGCCCCCCCGGGGGGCGGACCCACGAGCAGTACTTC. Translation gives CASSPPGGRTHEQYF. The genes are TRBV9 and TRBJ2-7, with a tentative D call TRBD2 (7 bases). Germline V gene sequence: CDR1 SGDLS, CDR2 YYNGEE. The CDR3 consists of 15 residues. Trimming stripped 4 bases from V and 5 bases from J, with 19 bases between.

The chain recombines TRBV6-1 with TRBJ2-6, with D unclear. The ends were cut back, 10 bases at V and 0 bases at J, with 7 bases in the middle. The germline V gene encodes CDR1 MNHNS and CDR2 SASEGT. The CDR3 runs 13 residues. For the CDR3, the DNA is TGTGCCACCGACTTCTCTGGGGCCAACGTCCTGACTTTC. Its protein is CATDFSGANVLTF.

In its sample, this clone was seen once. The rearrangement joins TRBV15 to TRBJ2-2; D may be TRBD1 (6 bases). CDR3 length equals 15 residues. CDR1 LNHNV and CDR2 YYDKDF come from the germline V gene (reference sequence). Between the trimmed V and J ends, which lost 6 bases and 5 bases, there was a span of 16 bases. CDR3 sequence (DNA): TGTGCCACCAGTTCCTTGGGGGCAGGGACCGGGGAGCTGTTTTTT. Its translation is CATSSLGAGTGELFF.

J is TRBJ2-3 and V is TRBV5-4; TRBD1 matches 11 bases. The CDR3 length is 17 residues. J gave up 4 bases and V 4 bases, and 11 bases lay outside the gene matches. The germline V gene has CDR1 SGHNT and CDR2 YYREEE (reference sequence). The CDR3 loop is CASSDLGQGEGADTQYF. CDR3 sequence (DNA): TGTGCCAGCAGCGATTTGGGACAGGGGGAGGGTGCAGATACGCAGTATTTT.

The chain combines TRBV29-1 with TRBJ1-2; tentatively, D is TRBD1 (5 bases). The germline CDR1 and CDR2 sequences are SQVTM and ANQGSEA. The V end was cut by 6 bases, the J end by 8 bases, with 13 bases between. The CDR3 spans 11 residues. In DNA, the CDR3 is TGCAGCGTGGGGCCCCGAGAGGGCTACACCTTC. Encoded protein: CSVGPREGYTF.

As concerns this clone: The sample contains more than one DNA sequence encoding this CDR3. The chain employs TRBV5-1 and TRBJ1-2; TRBD1 aligns across 10 bases. CDR1 and CDR2 from the germline V gene are SGHRS and YFSETQ. This CDR3 contains 14 residues. The junction had 6 bases not matched to a gene; V was cut back by 4 bases and J by 6 bases. This CDR3 reads CASSLGGQGDGYTF. Here the CDR3 DNA reads TGCGCCAGCAGCCTTGGAGGACAGGGGGATGGCTACACCTTC.

Only one count was recorded for this clone. The chain recombines TRBV19 with TRBJ1-2; D perhaps matches TRBD1 (5 bases). The CDR3 has 14 residues. Deletions cut 7 bases from V and 4 bases from J, with 16 bases between. Germline V gene sequence: CDR1 LNHDA, CDR2 SQIVND (reference sequence). CDR3 nucleotides: TGTGCCAGTACCCCGGTGGGGCCAACCTATGGCTACACCTTC. Protein product: CASTPVGPTYGYTF. The full variable domain, rest sourced from reference TRBV19 and TRBJ1-2, is DGGITQSPKYLFRKEGQNVTLSCEQNLNHDAMYWYRQDPGQGLRLIYYSQIVNDFQKGDIAEGYSVSREKKESFPLTVTSAQKNPTAFYLCASTPVGPTYGYTFGSGTRLTVV.

This clone has only a few counts. The rearrangement joins TRBV7-8 to TRBJ1-4; 8 positions agree with TRBD1. The CDR3 spans 14 residues. Germline CDR1 is SGHVS and CDR2 is FQNEAQ. The ends lost 5 bases at V and 6 bases at J; junction bases unmatched: 5. The CDR3 loop reads CASSVDRVDEKLFF. The DNA for the CDR3 is TGTGCCAGCAGCGTGGACAGGGTGGATGAAAAACTGTTTTTT.